The present T cell receptor beta chain was sequenced within a study of T-cell memory formation after mild COVID-19. This clonotype was seen ten or more times. Antigen unknown. Study-wide results and limits: The appearance of some responding clones in pre-infection memory suggested that cross-reactive memory joined. Unconfirmed was the SARS-CoV-2 specificity of second-wave clones that peaked on day 37. Mainly in CM and EM were contracting CD4+ clones; CD8+ were in EMRA.

5'RACE with constant-segment primers yielded barcoded, UMI-tagged TCR alpha and TCR beta cDNA libraries. TCRdb re-called the 5' RACE reads with MiXCR, one entry per CDR3 protein. The table lists 250,000 to 300,000 distinct CDR3 sequences, roughly 8.2% of them singletons. Looked up from germline, CDR1 is SGHRS and CDR2 is YFSETQ. There are 14 residues in the CDR3. V was cut by 0 bases and J by 0 bases, with 4 bases left in between. Sequenced input: PBMCs or a T cell subset sorted from them (not recorded which). The sequence came from a man aged 18 to 29 who had mild COVID-19 (a few samples of this study predate the infection). Cell type and time point are not known. The V and J genes are TRBV5-1 and TRBJ1-3, with D unresolved. The CDR3 reads CASSLEYSGNTIYF. CDR3 bases: TGCGCCAGCAGCTTGGAGTACTCTGGAAACACCATATATTTT.